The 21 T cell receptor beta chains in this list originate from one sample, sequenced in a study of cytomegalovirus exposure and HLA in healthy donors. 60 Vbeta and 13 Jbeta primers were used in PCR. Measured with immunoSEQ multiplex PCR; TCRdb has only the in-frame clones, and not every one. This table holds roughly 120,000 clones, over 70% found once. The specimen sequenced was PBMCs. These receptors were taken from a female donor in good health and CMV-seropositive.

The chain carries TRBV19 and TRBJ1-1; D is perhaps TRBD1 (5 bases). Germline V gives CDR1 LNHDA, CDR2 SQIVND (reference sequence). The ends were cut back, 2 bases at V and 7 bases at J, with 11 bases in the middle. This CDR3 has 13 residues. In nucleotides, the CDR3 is TGTGCCAGTAGTATATGGGGGGGACTTGAAGCTTTCTTT. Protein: CASSIWGGLEAFF.

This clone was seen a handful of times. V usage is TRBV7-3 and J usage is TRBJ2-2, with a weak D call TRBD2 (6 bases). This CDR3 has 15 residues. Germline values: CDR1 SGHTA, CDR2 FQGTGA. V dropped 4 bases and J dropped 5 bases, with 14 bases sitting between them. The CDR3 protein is CASSSGLAGTGELFF. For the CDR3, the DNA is TGTGCCAGCAGCTCAGGACTGGCGGGAACCGGGGAGCTGTTTTTT.

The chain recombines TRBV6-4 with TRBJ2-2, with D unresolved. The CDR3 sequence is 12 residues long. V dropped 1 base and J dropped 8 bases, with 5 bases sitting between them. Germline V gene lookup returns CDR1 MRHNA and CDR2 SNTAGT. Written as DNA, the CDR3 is TGTGCCAGCAGTGACTTCAGGGGGGAGCTGTTTTTT. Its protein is CASSDFRGELFF.

The DNA of the CDR3 is TGTGCCAGCAGCTTTGGCGGGGACGGTCCCAAAAACATTCAGTACTTC. It is translated as CASSFGGDGPKNIQYF. The gene calls are TRBV5-4 and TRBJ2-4; D may be TRBD2 (6 bases). V lost 2 bases and J lost 2, with 14 bases in between. CDR1 is SGHNT and CDR2 is YYREEE in the germline V gene (reference sequence). CDR3 length: 16 residues.

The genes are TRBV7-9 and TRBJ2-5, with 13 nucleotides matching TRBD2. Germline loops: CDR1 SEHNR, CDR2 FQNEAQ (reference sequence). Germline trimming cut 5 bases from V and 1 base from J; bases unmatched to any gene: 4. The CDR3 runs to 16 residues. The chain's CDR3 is CASSTRLAGGQETQYF. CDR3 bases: TGTGCCAGCAGCACCCGACTAGCGGGGGGCCAAGAGACCCAGTACTTC.

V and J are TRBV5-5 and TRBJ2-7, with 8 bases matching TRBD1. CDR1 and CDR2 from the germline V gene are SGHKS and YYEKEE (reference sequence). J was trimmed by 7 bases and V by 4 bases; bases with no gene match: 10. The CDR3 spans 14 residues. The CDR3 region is CASSPRRTGNEQYF. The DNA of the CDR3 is TGTGCCAGCAGCCCCAGAAGGACAGGGAATGAGCAGTACTTC.

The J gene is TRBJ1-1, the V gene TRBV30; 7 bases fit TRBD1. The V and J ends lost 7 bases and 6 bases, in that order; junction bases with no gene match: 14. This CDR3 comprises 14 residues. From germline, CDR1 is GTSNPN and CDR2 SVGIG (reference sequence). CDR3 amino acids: CASNPIRGSAEAFF. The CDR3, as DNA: TGTGCCTCGAATCCAATCAGGGGGAGCGCTGAAGCTTTCTTT.

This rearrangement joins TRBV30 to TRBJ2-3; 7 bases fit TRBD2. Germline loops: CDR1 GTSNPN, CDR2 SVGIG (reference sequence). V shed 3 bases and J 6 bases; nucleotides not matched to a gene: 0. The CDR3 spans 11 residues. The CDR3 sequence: CAWSGGDTQYF. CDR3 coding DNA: TGTGCCTGGAGCGGGGGGGATACGCAGTATTTT. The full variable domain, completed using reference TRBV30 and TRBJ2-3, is SQTIHQWPATLVQPVGSPLSLECTVEGTSNPNLYWYRQAAGRGLQLLFYSVGIGQISSEVPQNLSASRPQDRQFILSSKKLLLSDSGFYLCAWSGGDTQYFGPGTRLTVL.

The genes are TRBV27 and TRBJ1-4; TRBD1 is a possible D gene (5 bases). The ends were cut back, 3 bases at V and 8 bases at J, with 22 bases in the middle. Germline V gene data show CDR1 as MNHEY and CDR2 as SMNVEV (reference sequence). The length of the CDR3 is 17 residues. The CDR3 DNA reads TGTGCCAGCAGTTTCTCAGGGTCAGGGATATTGCGCGAAAAACTGTTTTTT. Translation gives CASSFSGSGILREKLFF.

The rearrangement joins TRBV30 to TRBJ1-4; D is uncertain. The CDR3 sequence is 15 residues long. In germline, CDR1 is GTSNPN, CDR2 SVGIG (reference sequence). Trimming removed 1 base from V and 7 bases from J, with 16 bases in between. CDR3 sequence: CAWSEIGSPGEKLFF. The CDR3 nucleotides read TGTGCCTGGAGTGAGATAGGTAGCCCTGGTGAAAAACTGTTTTTT.

CDR3 DNA: TGTGCCAGCAGCTCCACAGGGGGCTCAAACATTCAGTACTTC. It specifies CASSSTGGSNIQYF. The chain combines TRBV7-3 with TRBJ2-4; 9 bases align to TRBD1. V lost 4 bases, J lost 6 bases, and 4 bases stayed unmatched. Germline loops: CDR1 SGHTA, CDR2 FQGTGA. CDR3 size: 14 residues.

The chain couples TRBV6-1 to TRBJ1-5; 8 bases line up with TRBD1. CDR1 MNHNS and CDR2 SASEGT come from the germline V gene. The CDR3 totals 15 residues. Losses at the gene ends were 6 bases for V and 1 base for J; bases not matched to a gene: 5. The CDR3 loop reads CASRPTGDSNQPQHF. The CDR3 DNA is TGTGCCAGCAGGCCGACAGGGGACAGCAATCAGCCCCAGCATTTT.

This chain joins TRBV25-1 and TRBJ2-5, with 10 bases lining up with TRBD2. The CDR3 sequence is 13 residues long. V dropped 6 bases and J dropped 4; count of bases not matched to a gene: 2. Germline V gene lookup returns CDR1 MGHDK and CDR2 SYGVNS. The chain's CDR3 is CASRSSGGETQYF. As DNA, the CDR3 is TGTGCCAGCAGATCTAGCGGGGGAGAGACCCAGTACTTC.

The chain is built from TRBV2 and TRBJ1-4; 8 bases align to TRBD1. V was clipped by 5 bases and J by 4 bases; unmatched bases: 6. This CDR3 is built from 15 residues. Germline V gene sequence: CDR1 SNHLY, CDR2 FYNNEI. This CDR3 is CASSWGDRGNEKLFF. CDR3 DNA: TGTGCCAGCAGTTGGGGAGACAGGGGTAATGAAAAACTGTTTTTT.

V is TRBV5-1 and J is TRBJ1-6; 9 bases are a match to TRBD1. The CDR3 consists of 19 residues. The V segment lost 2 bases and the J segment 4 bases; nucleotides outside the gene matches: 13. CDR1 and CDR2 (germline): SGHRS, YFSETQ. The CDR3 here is CASSLSARQGESYNSPLHF. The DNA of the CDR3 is TGCGCCAGCAGCTTATCAGCGAGACAGGGGGAATCGTATAATTCACCCCTCCACTTT. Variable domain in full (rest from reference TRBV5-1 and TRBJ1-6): KAGVTQTPRYLIKTRGQQVTLSCSPISGHRSVSWYQQTPGQGLQFLFEYFSETQRNKGNFPGRFSGRQFSNSRSEMNVSTLELGDSALYLCASSLSARQGESYNSPLHFGNGTRLTVT.

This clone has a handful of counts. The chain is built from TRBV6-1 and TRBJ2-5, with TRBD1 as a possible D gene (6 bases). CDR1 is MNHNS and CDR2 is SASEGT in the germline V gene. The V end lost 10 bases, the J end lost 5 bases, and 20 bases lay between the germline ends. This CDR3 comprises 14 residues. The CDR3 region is CATEAEGVAETQYF. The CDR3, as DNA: TGTGCCACCGAAGCTGAGGGGGTTGCGGAGACCCAGTACTTC.

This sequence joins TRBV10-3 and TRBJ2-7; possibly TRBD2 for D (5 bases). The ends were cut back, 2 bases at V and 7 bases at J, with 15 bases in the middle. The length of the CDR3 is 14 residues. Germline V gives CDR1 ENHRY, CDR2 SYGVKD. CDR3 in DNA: TGTGCCATCAGTGAGGCTAGTCAAACGGGGGAGCAGTACTTC. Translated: CAISEASQTGEQYF.

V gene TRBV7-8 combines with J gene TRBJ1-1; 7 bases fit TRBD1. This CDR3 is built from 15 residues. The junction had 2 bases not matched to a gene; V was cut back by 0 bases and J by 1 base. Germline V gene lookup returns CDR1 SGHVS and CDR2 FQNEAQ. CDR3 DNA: TGTGCCAGCAGCTTAGCCGGGACAGAGAACACTGAAGCTTTCTTT. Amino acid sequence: CASSLAGTENTEAFF.

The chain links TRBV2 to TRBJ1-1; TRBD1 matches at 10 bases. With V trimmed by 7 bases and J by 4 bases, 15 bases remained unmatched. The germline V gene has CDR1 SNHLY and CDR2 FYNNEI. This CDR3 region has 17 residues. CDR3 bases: TGTGCCAGCACCTTTAGACAGGGGGCGCGTTCGGTCACTGAAGCTTTCTTT. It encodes CASTFRQGARSVTEAFF.

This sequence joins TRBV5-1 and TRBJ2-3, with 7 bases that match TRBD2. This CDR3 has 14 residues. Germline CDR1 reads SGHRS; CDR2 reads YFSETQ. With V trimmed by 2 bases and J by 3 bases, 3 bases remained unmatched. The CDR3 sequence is CASSLGLGTDTQYF. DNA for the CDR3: TGCGCCAGCAGCTTAGGACTAGGAACAGATACGCAGTATTTT.

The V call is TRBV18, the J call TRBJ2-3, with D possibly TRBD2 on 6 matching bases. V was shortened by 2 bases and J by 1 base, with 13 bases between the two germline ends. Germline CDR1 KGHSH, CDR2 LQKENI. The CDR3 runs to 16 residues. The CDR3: CASSPRTGVGTDTQYF. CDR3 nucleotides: TGTGCCAGCTCACCAAGGACGGGGGTAGGCACAGATACGCAGTATTTT.